The entry that follows covers one T cell receptor beta chain sequence. What it recognizes is unknown. This entry comes from a study of OX40 agonist ivuxolimab in advanced cancers. Study-level points and caveats: Among the lowest peripheral clonal expansion occurred in 0.1-3.0 mg/kg partial responders.

The data were produced by immunoSEQ multiplex PCR, yet TCRdb's version contains in-frame clones alone and is incomplete. The sample shows roughly 87,000 clones, around 92% of them seen only once. The CDR3 extends over 12 amino acids. Germline lookup yields CDR1 SGHAT and CDR2 FQNNGV. The source is an adult with an advanced solid tumor such as melanoma, head and neck, liver or kidney cancer. The genes are TRBV11-2 and TRBJ2-5; D is unclear. With the DNA end fitting TRBJ2-7 better, the J assignment may be wrong. The material sequenced was CD4+ or CD8+ T cells sorted from blood, taken in a trial of the OX40 agonist ivuxolimab. The CDR3 DNA reads TGTGCCAGCAGCCCGACCCTCTACGAGCAGTACTTC. This encodes CASSPTLYEQYF.